The 20 T cell receptor beta chains below all came from one sample that was sequenced in a study of read filtering for tumor transcriptome and immune sequencing. Molecular barcoded adaptors covering alpha/delta and beta/gamma chains were used on 400 to 450 ng RNA. TCRdb reanalysed the reads using MiXCR and keeps one entry per CDR3 protein. The repertoire holds more than 55,000 distinct CDR3 sequences, with 15% to 20% as singletons. The sample was a population of CD138-negative cells sorted from bone marrow. These receptors were taken from a donor at least 40 years old with multiple myeloma.

This clonotype was seen repeatedly, ten times or more. V is TRBV29-1 and J is TRBJ1-1, with 8 bases identical to TRBD1. V lost 5 bases, J lost 3 bases, and 5 bases stayed unmatched. In germline, CDR1 is SQVTM, CDR2 ANQGSEA. The CDR3 spans 13 residues. CDR3 region: CSVNTGGDTEAFF. CDR3 bases: TGCAGCGTTAATACAGGGGGTGACACTGAAGCTTTCTTT. Full variable domain (outside the CDR3, taken from reference TRBV29-1 and TRBJ1-1): SAVISQKPSRDICQRGTSLTIQCQVDSQVTMMFWYRQQPGQSLTLIATANQGSEATYESGFVIDKFPISRPNLTFSTLTVSNMSPEDSSIYLCSVNTGGDTEAFFGQGTRLTVV.

To note about this clonotype: Without the conserved terminal phenylalanine or tryptophan, this CDR3 likely stems from a read error. The rearrangement links TRBV2 to TRBJ2-4; tentatively, D is TRBD2 (6 bases). Germline CDR1 SNHLY, CDR2 FYNNEI. V was cut by 7 bases and J by 0 bases, with 10 bases left in between. The CDR3 consists of 14 residues. CDR3 region: CASTEGPAKNIQYL. The CDR3 region has the DNA TGTGCCAGCACGGAGGGACCAGCCAAAAACATTCAGTACCTC.

As concerns this clonotype: A much larger clone is a single base away; this may be a read error. The chain couples TRBV19 to TRBJ2-5, with a possible D match to TRBD2 (6 bases). The germline gives CDR1 LNHDA, CDR2 SQIVND (reference sequence). The CDR3 spans 13 residues. Trimming stripped 8 bases from V and 4 bases from J, with 14 bases between. The CDR3 DNA reads TGTGCCAGTGGTGGAGGGGTTTCAGAGACCCAGTACTTC. Translated: CASGGGVSETQYF.

This clonotype has a handful of counts. The chain links TRBV5-4 to TRBJ1-2; D gene uncertain. V lost 5 bases to trimming and J lost 2 bases, with 10 bases between them. Per germline, CDR1 SGHNT and CDR2 YYREEE (reference sequence). The CDR3 runs 13 residues. CDR3 loop: CASSKDGNYGYTF. The CDR3 DNA reads as TGTGCCAGCAGTAAGGACGGGAACTATGGCTACACCTTC. Looking up the rest from reference TRBV5-4 and TRBJ1-2 gives the full variable domain: ETGVTQSPTHLIKTRGQQVTLRCSSQSGHNTVSWYQQALGQGPQFIFQYYREEENGRGNFPPRFSGLQFPNYSSELNVNALELDDSALYLCASSKDGNYGYTFGSGTRLTVV.

This clonotype was recorded a few times. The chain uses TRBV5-4 and TRBJ2-2; 8 nucleotides agree with TRBD2. Germline CDR1 reads SGHNT; CDR2 reads YYREEE (reference sequence). J lost 3 bases, V lost 5 bases, and 9 bases had no gene match. This CDR3 comprises 16 residues. The CDR3: CASSSMGLGDTGELFF. DNA of the CDR3: TGTGCCAGCAGTTCAATGGGACTAGGGGACACCGGGGAGCTGTTTTTT.

This clonotype has at least ten counts. The genes are TRBV5-1 and TRBJ1-5; D unclear. The CDR3 extends over 15 amino acids. CDR1 is SGHRS and CDR2 is YFSETQ in the germline V gene. Trimming took off 0 bases at V and 7 bases at J, with 14 bases between the two ends. CDR3 region: CASSLAEVGGQPQHF. The CDR3 DNA follows: TGCGCCAGCAGCTTGGCCGAAGTGGGCGGACAGCCCCAGCATTTT. The full variable domain, with the rest looked up from reference TRBV5-1 and TRBJ1-5, is KAGVTQTPRYLIKTRGQQVTLSCSPISGHRSVSWYQQTPGQGLQFLFEYFSETQRNKGNFPGRFSGRQFSNSRSEMNVSTLELGDSALYLCASSLAEVGGQPQHFGDGTRLSIL.

This clonotype has more than one count but fewer than ten. The chain uses TRBV7-9 and TRBJ1-2, with 7 bases lining up with TRBD1. CDR1 is SEHNR, CDR2 FQNEAQ, per germline (reference sequence). The V gene end was trimmed by 4 bases and the J gene end by 0 bases; junction bases not matched to a gene: 5. This CDR3 has 15 residues. The DNA for the CDR3 is TGTGCCAGCAGCTCACAGGGGTCCGCTAACTATGGCTACACCTTC. Translated: CASSSQGSANYGYTF.

The chain uses TRBV19 and TRBJ1-5, with D perhaps matching TRBD1 (5 bases). The germline V gene encodes CDR1 LNHDA and CDR2 SQIVND (reference sequence). The length of the CDR3 is 16 residues. V gave up 2 bases and J gave up 1 base, with 12 bases separating them. The CDR3 reads CASSIFRTLSNQPQHF. In DNA, the CDR3 is TGTGCCAGTAGTATATTCAGGACACTGAGCAATCAGCCCCAGCATTTT.

This clonotype has a count of ten or more. The CDR3 region has the DNA TGCAGCGTTGGCACAGGGGGTGGCACCGGGGAGCTGTTTTTT. It yields the protein CSVGTGGGTGELFF. This rearrangement joins TRBV29-1 to TRBJ2-2; 8 bases fit TRBD1. The V and J ends lost 4 bases and 4 bases, in that order; junction bases with no gene match: 5. The CDR3 totals 14 residues. Germline loops: CDR1 SQVTM, CDR2 ANQGSEA.

A note on this clonotype: The final CDR3 position lacks the conserved phenylalanine or tryptophan, pointing to a likely read error. This chain connects TRBV18 to TRBJ2-3; no clear D. The germline V gene encodes CDR1 KGHSH and CDR2 LQKENI. The CDR3 extends over 14 amino acids. CDR3 nucleotides: TGTACCAGCTCCGGTGCCATATCCACAGATACGCAGTATCTT. It encodes CTSSGAISTDTQYL.

This clonotype was seen a handful of times. This chain links TRBV24-1 with TRBJ1-2; D is uncertain. The CDR3 consists of 13 residues. Between the trimmed V and J ends, which lost 7 bases and 3 bases, there was a span of 11 bases. The germline V gene encodes CDR1 KGHDR and CDR2 SFDVKD. The CDR3 sequence: CATRGREDYGYTF. The CDR3 nucleotides are TGTGCCACCAGGGGTCGGGAGGACTATGGCTACACCTTC.

This clonotype was counted many times. The V call is TRBV18, the J call TRBJ1-4; tentatively, D is TRBD1 (6 bases). Germline-derived CDR1 and CDR2 are KGHSH and LQKENI. The V end lost 1 base, the J end lost 3 bases, and 6 bases lay between the germline ends. The CDR3 loop spans 14 amino acids. This chain's CDR3 is CASSPQGANEKLFF. The CDR3 DNA reads as TGTGCCAGCTCACCACAGGGGGCTAATGAAAAACTGTTTTTT.

This chain joins TRBV20-1 and TRBJ1-1; the D gene is possibly TRBD1 (6 bases). V gave up 3 bases and J gave up 3 bases, with 14 bases separating them. The CDR3 contains 14 residues. CDR1 and CDR2 from the germline V gene are DFQATT and SNEGSKA (reference sequence). DNA of the CDR3: TGCAGTGCTAGTGTAGGGGGGGGCCACACTGAAGCTTTCTTT. Translation: CSASVGGGHTEAFF.

To note about this clonotype: A much larger clonotype is one base distant, so this may be a read error. The chain combines TRBV7-9 with TRBJ2-3, with a possible D match to TRBD1 (6 bases). In germline, CDR1 is SEHNR, CDR2 FQNEAQ (reference sequence). The CDR3 consists of 15 residues. The V and J ends lost 4 bases and 2 bases respectively, with 13 bases between them. The DNA of the CDR3 is TGTGCCAGCAGCTATAGCAGGGGTCTCACAGATACGCAGTATTTT. Translating it yields CASSYSRGLTDTQYF. Together with reference TRBV7-9 and TRBJ2-3, the CDR3 gives the full variable domain: DTGVSQNPRHKITKRGQNVTFRCDPISEHNRLYWYRQTLGQGPEFLTYFQNEAQLEKSRLLSDRFSAERPKGSFSTLEIQRTEQGDSAMYLCASSYSRGLTDTQYFGPGTRLTVL.

This clonotype is labeled medium-sized. Compared with germline, one end of the junction differs, possibly owing to a read error. The rearrangement uses TRBV4-1 and TRBJ2-1; D gene ambiguous. The CDR3 loop spans 16 amino acids. Germline CDR1 reads MGHRA; CDR2 reads YSYEKL. The CDR3 DNA is TGTGCCAGCAGCCAAGAGGCGACACCGTCCTACAATGAGCAGTTCTTC. Protein product: CASSQEATPSYNEQFF.

There are many counts of this clonotype. The genes are TRBV20-1 and TRBJ2-1; the match to TRBD2 covers 12 bases. J gave up 6 bases and V 4 bases, and 10 bases lay outside the gene matches. The germline V gene encodes CDR1 DFQATT and CDR2 SNEGSKA (reference sequence). The CDR3 spans 16 residues. The CDR3 region is CSAIGLAGWGRNEQFF. The CDR3 nucleotides are TGCAGTGCTATCGGACTAGCGGGATGGGGGCGCAATGAGCAGTTCTTC.

This clonotype was counted ten times or more. J is TRBJ2-2 and V is TRBV7-2, with TRBD2 identical over 8 bases. The CDR3 sequence is 15 residues long. Per germline, CDR1 SGHTA and CDR2 FQGNSA. V lost 6 bases, J lost 3 bases, and 6 bases stayed unmatched. The DNA of the CDR3 is TGTGCCAGCAGACTCGGGACTAGACACACCGGGGAGCTGTTTTTT. This sequence encodes CASRLGTRHTGELFF.

In this sample, this clonotype turned up many times. This chain uses TRBV29-1 with TRBJ1-1, with 8 bases matching TRBD1. Germline V CDR1 and CDR2: SQVTM, ANQGSEA. Trimming cost V 2 bases and J 1 base; bases outside gene matches: 15. The CDR3 length is 18 residues. DNA of the CDR3: TGCAGCGTTGAATCAATGGCAGGGGGCGTAACTCGGAACACTGAAGCTTTCTTT. It yields the protein CSVESMAGGVTRNTEAFF.

As regards this clonotype: Possible read error: a much larger clone is one base away. The chain recombines TRBV5-1 with TRBJ2-2; D gene ambiguous. This CDR3 is 16 amino acids long. The V end was cut by 0 bases, the J end by 1 base, with 10 bases between. Germline assignment: CDR1 SGHRS and CDR2 YFSETQ. CDR3 coding DNA: TGCGCCAGCAGCTTGGGCCCACAGCAGAACACCGGGGAGCTGTTTTTT. This gives the protein CASSLGPQQNTGELFF.

In this sample, this clonotype turned up many times. The J gene is TRBJ2-1, the V gene TRBV20-1; D uncertain. This CDR3 has 11 residues. V shed 0 bases and J shed 9 bases, with 6 bases lying between them. In germline, CDR1 is DFQATT, CDR2 SNEGSKA (reference sequence). In nucleotides, the CDR3 is TGCAGTGCTAGAGAAGGAGTTGAGCAGTTCTTC. Protein sequence: CSAREGVEQFF.